This T cell receptor (beta chain) stems from a study of T cell responses to AZD1222 COVID-19 vaccine. General study points: Increases in Spike-specific TCR breadth and depth were seen after two AZD1222 doses. Most donors were white British and more were female, and clonal diversity was possibly underestimated.

Timing groups of about 4 and about 12 weeks for second doses were pooled. For this clone: Its antigen remains unidentified.

Clones were sequenced by immunoSEQ multiplex PCR, and TCRdb holds only the in-frame ones, with some missing. Counted here are roughly 98,000 clones, around nine tenths occurring once; the ten biggest clones make up 16%. The CDR3 extends over 13 amino acids. The junction had 4 bases not matched to a gene; V was cut back by 5 bases and J by 5 bases. Germline CDR1 reads SGHAT; CDR2 reads FQNNGV. The starting material was peripheral blood, obtained 28 days after the second AZD1222 dose. The chain joins TRBV11-2 to TRBJ2-7; 9 bases are a match to TRBD2. The clonotype was recovered from an adult who received the AZD1222 COVID-19 vaccine. In DNA, the CDR3 is TGTGCCAGCAGCAGGGGACTAGCAAACGAGCAGTACTTC. Its translation: CASSRGLANEQYF.